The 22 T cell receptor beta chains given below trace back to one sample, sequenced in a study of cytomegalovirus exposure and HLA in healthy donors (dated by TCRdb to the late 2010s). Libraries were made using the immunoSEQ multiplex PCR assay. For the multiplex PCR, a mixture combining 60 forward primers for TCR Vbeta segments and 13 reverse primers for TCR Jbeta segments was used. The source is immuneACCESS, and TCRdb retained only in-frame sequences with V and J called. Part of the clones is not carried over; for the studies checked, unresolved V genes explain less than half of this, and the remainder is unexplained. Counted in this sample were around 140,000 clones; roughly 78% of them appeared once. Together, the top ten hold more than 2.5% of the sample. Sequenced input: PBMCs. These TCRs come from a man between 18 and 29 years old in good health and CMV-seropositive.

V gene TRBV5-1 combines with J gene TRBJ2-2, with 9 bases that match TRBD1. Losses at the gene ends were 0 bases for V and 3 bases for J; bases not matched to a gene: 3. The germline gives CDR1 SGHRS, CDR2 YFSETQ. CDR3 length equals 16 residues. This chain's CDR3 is CASSLGTGEDTGELFF. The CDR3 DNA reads TGCGCCAGCAGCTTGGGGACAGGGGAAGACACCGGGGAGCTGTTTTTT.

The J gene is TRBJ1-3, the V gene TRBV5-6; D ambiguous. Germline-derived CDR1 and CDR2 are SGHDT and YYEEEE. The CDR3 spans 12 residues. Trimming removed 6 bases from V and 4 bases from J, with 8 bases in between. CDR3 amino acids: CASTNEGNTIYF. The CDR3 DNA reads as TGTGCCAGCACCAACGAGGGAAACACCATATATTTT.

CDR3 protein: CASSPGSSGNQPQHF. The CDR3 nucleotides are TGTGCCAGCAGTCCAGGCAGTTCGGGCAATCAGCCCCAGCATTTT. The rearrangement joins TRBV27 to TRBJ1-5; D is undetermined. There are 15 residues in the CDR3. Trimming shortened V by 5 bases and J by 2 bases, and 13 bases separated the two germline ends. Germline V gene lookup returns CDR1 MNHEY and CDR2 SMNVEV (reference sequence).

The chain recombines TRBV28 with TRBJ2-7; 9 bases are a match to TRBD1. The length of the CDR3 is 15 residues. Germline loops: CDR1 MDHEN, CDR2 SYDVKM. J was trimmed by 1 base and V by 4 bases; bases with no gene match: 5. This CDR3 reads CASSSQTGGSYEQYF. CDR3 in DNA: TGTGCCAGCAGTTCCCAGACAGGGGGATCCTACGAGCAGTACTTC.

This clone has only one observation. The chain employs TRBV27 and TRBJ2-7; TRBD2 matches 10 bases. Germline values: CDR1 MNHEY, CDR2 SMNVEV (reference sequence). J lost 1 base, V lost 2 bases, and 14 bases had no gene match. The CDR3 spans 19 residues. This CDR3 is CASSLRASGSSLGSYEQYF. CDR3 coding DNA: TGTGCCAGCAGTTTAAGGGCTAGCGGGAGTTCTTTGGGGTCCTACGAGCAGTACTTC.

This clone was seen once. CDR3 protein: CASSLPLGTGGDEQYF. CDR3 bases: TGCGCCAGCAGCTTGCCTCTCGGGACAGGGGGCGACGAGCAGTACTTC. V usage is TRBV5-1 and J usage is TRBJ2-7, with 12 bases fitting TRBD1. V lost 1 base to trimming and J lost 5 bases; unmatched junction nucleotides: 7. Germline CDR1 reads SGHRS; CDR2 reads YFSETQ. This CDR3 contains 16 residues.

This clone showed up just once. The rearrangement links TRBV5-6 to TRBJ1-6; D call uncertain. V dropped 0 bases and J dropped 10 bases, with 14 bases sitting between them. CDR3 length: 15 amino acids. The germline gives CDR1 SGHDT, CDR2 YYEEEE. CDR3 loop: CASSLAVTNGSPLHF. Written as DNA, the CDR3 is TGTGCCAGCAGCTTGGCTGTGACAAACGGCTCACCCCTCCACTTT.

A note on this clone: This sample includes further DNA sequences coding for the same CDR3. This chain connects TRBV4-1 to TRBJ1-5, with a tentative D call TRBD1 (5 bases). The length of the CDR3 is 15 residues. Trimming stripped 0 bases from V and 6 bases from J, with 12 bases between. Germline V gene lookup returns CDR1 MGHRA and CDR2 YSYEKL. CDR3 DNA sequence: TGCGCCAGCAGCCAAGATCGGGGGGAGAGTCAGCCCCAGCATTTT. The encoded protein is CASSQDRGESQPQHF.

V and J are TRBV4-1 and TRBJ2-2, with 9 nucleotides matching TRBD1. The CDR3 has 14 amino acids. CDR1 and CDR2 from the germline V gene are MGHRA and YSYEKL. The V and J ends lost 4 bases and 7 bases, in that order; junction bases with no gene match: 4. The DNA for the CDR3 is TGCGCCAGCAGCCTCCGACAGGGGGACGGGGAGCTGTTTTTT. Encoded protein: CASSLRQGDGELFF.

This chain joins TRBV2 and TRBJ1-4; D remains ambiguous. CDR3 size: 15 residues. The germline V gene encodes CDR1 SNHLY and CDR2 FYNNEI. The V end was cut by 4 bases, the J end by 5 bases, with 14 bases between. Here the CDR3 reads CASSAGKVGNEKLFF. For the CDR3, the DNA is TGTGCCAGCAGTGCGGGGAAGGTCGGGAATGAAAAACTGTTTTTT.

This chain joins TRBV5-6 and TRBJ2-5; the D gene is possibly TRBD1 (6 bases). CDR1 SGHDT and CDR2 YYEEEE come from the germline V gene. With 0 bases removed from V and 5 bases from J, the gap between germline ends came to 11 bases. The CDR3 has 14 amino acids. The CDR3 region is CASSLGNRVETQYF. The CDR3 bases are TGTGCCAGCAGCTTGGGGAACAGGGTGGAGACCCAGTACTTC.

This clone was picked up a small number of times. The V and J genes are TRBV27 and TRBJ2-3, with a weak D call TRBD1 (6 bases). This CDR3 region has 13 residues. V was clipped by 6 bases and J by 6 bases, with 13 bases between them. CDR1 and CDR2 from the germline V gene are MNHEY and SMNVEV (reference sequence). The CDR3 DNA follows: TGTGCCAGCAGGATGAGGGGGTCGGATACGCAGTATTTT. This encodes CASRMRGSDTQYF.

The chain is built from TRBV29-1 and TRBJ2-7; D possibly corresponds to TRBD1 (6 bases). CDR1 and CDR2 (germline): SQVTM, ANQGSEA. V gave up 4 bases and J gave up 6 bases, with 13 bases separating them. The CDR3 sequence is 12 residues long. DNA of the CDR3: TGCAGCGTTGCCAGGGGAAGGGGCGAGCAGTACTTC. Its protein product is CSVARGRGEQYF.

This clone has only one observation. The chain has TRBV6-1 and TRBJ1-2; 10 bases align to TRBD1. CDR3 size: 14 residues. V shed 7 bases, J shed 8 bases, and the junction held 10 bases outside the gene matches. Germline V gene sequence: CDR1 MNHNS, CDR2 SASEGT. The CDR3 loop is CASNAGTGAPGYTF. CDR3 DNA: TGTGCCAGCAACGCCGGGACAGGGGCTCCAGGCTACACCTTC.

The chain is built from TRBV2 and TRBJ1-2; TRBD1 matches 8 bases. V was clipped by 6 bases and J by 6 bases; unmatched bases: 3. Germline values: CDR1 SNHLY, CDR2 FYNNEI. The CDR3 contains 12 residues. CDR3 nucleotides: TGTGCCAGCAGGGACAGGGATGATGGCTACACCTTC. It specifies CASRDRDDGYTF.

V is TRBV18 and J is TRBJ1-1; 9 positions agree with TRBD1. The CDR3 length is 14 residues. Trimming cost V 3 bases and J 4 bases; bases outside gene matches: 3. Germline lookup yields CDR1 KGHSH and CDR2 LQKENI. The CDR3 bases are TGTGCCAGCTCACCCGACAGGGGGGTCACTGAAGCTTTCTTT. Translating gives CASSPDRGVTEAFF.

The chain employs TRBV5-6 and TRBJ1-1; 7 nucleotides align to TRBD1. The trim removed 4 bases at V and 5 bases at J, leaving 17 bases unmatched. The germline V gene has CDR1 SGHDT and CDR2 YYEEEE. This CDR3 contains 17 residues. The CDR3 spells CASSLRTNAGGGTEAFF. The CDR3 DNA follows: TGTGCCAGCAGCCTACGAACTAACGCAGGGGGTGGTACTGAAGCTTTCTTT.

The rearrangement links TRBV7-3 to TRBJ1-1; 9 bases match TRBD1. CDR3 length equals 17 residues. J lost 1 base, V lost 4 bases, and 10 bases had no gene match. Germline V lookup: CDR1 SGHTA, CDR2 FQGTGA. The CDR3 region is CASSSRGMGQGNTEAFF. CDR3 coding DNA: TGTGCCAGCAGCTCAAGGGGGATGGGACAGGGGAACACTGAAGCTTTCTTT.

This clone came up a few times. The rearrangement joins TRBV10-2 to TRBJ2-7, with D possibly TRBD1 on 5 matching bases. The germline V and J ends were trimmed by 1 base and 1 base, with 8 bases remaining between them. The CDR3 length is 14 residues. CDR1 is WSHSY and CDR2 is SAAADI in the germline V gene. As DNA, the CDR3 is TGCGCCAGCAGTGAGTGGGGCAGTTCCTACGAGCAGTACTTC. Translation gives CASSEWGSSYEQYF.

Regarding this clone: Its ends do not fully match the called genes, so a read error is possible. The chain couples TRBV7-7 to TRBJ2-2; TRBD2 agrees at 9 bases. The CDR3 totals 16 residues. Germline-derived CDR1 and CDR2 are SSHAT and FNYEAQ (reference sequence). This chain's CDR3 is CASSSSGAGGAGELFF. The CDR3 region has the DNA TGTGCTAGCAGCTCCTCAGGGGCGGGAGGGGCCGGGGAGCTGTTTTTT.

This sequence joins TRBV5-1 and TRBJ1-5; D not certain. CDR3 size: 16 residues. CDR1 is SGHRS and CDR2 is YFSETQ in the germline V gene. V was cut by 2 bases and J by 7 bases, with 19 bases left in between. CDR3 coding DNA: TGCGCCAGCAGCTTATCGGGCCTCGAAGAGGGCCAGCCCCAGCATTTT. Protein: CASSLSGLEEGQPQHF.

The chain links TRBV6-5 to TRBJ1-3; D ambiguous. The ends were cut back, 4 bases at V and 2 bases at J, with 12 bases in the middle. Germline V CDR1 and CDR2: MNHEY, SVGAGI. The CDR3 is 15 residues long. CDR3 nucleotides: TGTGCCAGCAGTTGGGGAGCGTCCGCTGGAAACACCATATATTTT. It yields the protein CASSWGASAGNTIYF.